This TCR beta chain was recovered during a study of T cell responses to AZD1222 COVID-19 vaccine. The table lists this clone with a few counts. Its antigen is as yet unknown. The CDR3 is made up of 17 amino acids. CDR1 is SGHVS and CDR2 is FQNEAQ in the germline V gene. The V and J ends lost 4 bases and 0 bases, in that order; junction bases with no gene match: 6. Study-level results: Sampling that yielded the repertoires occurred only after the peak T cell response.

Assay: immunoSEQ multiplex PCR; the TCRdb copy retains only in-frame clones and omits some. Here the sample spans 60,000 to 70,000 clones, roughly 87% being singletons. The genes are TRBV7-8 and TRBJ1-2, with 12 positions matching TRBD1. This TCR came from an adult in good health. The sample was peripheral blood, taken on day 0 of AZD1222 vaccination. CDR3 protein: CASSYGTGGLTNYGYTF. CDR3 nucleotides: TGTGCCAGCAGCTACGGGACAGGGGGCCTGACTAACTATGGCTACACCTTC.